A selection of T cell receptor beta chains follows, all from one sample in a study of T-cell reconstitution after alpha-beta-depleted transplantation in children. MiXCR was run by TCRdb on the PCR reads, yielding one entry per CDR3 protein. This sample has some 600,000 distinct CDR3 sequences, with approximately 12% found just once. The source was PBMCs, mostly from graft donor cells, collected 360 days after TCRalphabeta/CD19-depleted stem cell transplant. These receptors came from a male patient younger than 18 who had a stem cell transplant for acute myeloid leukemia, so the T cells may come from the graft donor. CDR3s leave out the opening cysteine and the closing phenylalanine or tryptophan.

TRBJ2-2	TRBV20-1	SARRDVTGELF
TRBJ2-2	TRBV25-1	ASSEPRGLTGELF
TRBJ2-7	TRBV30	AWSGLAGGGHEQY
TRBJ2-1	TRBV20-1	SADLAGASYNEQF
TRBJ2-3	TRBV28	ASSAQGAGTDTQY
TRBJ2-1	TRBV20-1	SARVLAGRPQDEQF
TRBJ2-3	TRBV4-3	ASSQVQPTDTQY
TRBJ2-7	TRBV28	ASSLDREPYEQY
TRBJ2-5	TRBV28	ASSIYSPWTGDNGETQY
TRBJ2-4	TRBV15	ATSRDHLVQGNIQY
TRBJ1-2	TRBV28	ASRWTYGYT
TRBJ2-7	TRBV28	ASSPPTSGRAGEQY
TRBJ2-2	TRBV7-2	ASSSQAGVNTGELF
TRBJ2-1	TRBV24-1	ATSGSWYNEQF
TRBJ2-7	TRBV4-3	ASSRDPGDGYEQY
TRBJ1-2	TRBV7-9	ASSLDSLPGYGYT
TRBJ2-3	TRBV12-5	ASGMGRTDTQY
TRBJ1-5	TRBV10-3	AIRQGGIGNQPQH
TRBJ2-1	TRBV6-1	ASSRTSGWAPDNEQF
TRBJ2-6	TRBV5-8	ASSLPQGAEGANVLT
TRBJ2-2	TRBV12-3/TRBV12-4	ASSLGDGANTGELF
TRBJ2-2	TRBV28	ASNGARGPTANTGELF
TRBJ1-1	TRBV5-6	ASSLGELEAF
TRBJ2-1	TRBV28	ASSLGTSGIGTYNEQF
TRBJ1-1	TRBV20-1	SARGPGSSTEAF
TRBJ1-2	TRBV15	ATSRSPTGNYGYT
TRBJ2-3	TRBV29-1	SVLGGYTDTQY
TRBJ2-1	TRBV24-1	ATSDLPRDRPLEQF
TRBJ2-7	TRBV24-1	ATSDSGLAGGPDEQY
TRBJ2-1	TRBV5-6	ASSWGPGSSYNEQF
TRBJ2-7	TRBV18	ASSTGQGRNYEQY
TRBJ2-3	TRBV20-1	SASRNWGQGSDTQY
TRBJ1-2	TRBV29-1	SVRGTDGNYGYT
TRBJ2-1	TRBV9	ASSIGTGVWNEQF